This T cell receptor (beta chain) was obtained from a study of OX40 agonist ivuxolimab in advanced cancers. Study results and limitations: On average, CD8+ T cells had more expanded clones than CD4+.

Trimming removed 5 bases at V and 4 bases at J, with 11 bases between. CDR1 and CDR2 from the germline V gene are SGHVS and FQNEAQ. The CDR3 totals 13 residues. In this sample, this clone turned up once. Antigen specificity is unknown. Only in-frame clones appear in the TCRdb table, and some are missing; sequencing was by immunoSEQ multiplex PCR. This sample yields 25,000 to 35,000 clones, of which more than 70% are seen a single time; around 17% belongs to the top ten. This rearrangement joins TRBV7-8 to TRBJ1-2; possibly TRBD1 for D (5 bases). This material consisted of CD4+ or CD8+ T cells sorted from blood, taken in a trial of the OX40 agonist ivuxolimab. This TCR derives from an adult with an advanced solid tumor such as melanoma, head and neck, liver or kidney cancer. The CDR3 sequence is CASSPRGIYGYTF. DNA for the CDR3: TGTGCCAGCAGCCCGCGGGGCATCTATGGCTACACCTTC.